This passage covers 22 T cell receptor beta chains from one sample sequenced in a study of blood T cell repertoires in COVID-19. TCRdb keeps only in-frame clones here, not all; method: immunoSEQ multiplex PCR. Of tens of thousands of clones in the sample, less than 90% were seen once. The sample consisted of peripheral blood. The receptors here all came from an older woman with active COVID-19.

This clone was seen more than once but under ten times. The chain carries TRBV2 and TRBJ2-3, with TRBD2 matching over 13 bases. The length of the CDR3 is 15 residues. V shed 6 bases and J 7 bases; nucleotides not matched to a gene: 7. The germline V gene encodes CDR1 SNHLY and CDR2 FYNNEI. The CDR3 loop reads CASRLGLAGDHTQYF. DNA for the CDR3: TGTGCCAGCAGGCTCGGACTAGCGGGGGACCATACGCAGTATTTT.

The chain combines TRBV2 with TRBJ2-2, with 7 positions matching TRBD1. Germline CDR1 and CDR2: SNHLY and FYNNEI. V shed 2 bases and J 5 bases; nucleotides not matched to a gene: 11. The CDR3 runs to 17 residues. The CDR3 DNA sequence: TGTGCCAGCAGTGAACCGGGACAGACGGTTGGTACCGGGGAGCTGTTTTTT. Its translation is CASSEPGQTVGTGELFF.

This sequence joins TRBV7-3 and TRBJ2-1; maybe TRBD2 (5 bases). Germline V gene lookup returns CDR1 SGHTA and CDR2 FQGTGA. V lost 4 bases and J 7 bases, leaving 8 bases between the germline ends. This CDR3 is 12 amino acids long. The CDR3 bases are TGTGCCAGCAGCTCAGCGGTGAATGAGCAGTTCTTC. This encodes CASSSAVNEQFF. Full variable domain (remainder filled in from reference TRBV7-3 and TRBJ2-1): GAGVSQTPSNKVTEKGKYVELRCDPISGHTALYWYRQSLGQGPEFLIYFQGTGAADDSGLPNDRFFAVRPEGSVSTLKIQRTERGDSAVYLCASSSAVNEQFFGPGTRLTVL.

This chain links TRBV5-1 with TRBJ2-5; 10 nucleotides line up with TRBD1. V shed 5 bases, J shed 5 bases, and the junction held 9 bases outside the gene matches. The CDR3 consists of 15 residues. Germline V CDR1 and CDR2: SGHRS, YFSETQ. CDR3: CASSAGQGYGETQYF. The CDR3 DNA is TGCGCCAGCAGTGCGGGACAGGGGTACGGGGAGACCCAGTACTTC.

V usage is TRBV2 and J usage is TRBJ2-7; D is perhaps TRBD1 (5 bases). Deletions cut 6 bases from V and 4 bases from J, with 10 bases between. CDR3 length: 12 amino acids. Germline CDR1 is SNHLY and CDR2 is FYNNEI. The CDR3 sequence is CASRRTGYEQYF. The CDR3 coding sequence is TGTGCCAGCAGGCGAACAGGATACGAGCAGTACTTC.

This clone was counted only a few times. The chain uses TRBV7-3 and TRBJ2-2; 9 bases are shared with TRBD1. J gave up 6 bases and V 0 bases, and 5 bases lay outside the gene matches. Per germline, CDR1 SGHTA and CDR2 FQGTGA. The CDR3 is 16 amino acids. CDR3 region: CASSLTGQGQAGELFF. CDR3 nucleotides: TGTGCCAGCAGCTTAACGGGACAGGGACAGGCCGGGGAGCTGTTTTTT. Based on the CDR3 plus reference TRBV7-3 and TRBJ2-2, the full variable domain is GAGVSQTPSNKVTEKGKYVELRCDPISGHTALYWYRQSLGQGPEFLIYFQGTGAADDSGLPNDRFFAVRPEGSVSTLKIQRTERGDSAVYLCASSLTGQGQAGELFFGEGSRLTVL.

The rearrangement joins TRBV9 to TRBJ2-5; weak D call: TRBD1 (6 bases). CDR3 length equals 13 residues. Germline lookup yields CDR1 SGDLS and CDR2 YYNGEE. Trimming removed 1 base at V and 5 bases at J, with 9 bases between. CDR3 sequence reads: CASSVPGVETQYF. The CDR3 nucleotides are TGTGCCAGCAGCGTACCAGGGGTCGAGACCCAGTACTTC.

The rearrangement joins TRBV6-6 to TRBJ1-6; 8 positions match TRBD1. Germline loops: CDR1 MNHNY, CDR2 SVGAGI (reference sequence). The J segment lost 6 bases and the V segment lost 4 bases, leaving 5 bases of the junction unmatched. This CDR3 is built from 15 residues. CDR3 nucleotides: TGTGCCAGCAGTTCCCCAGGGGGCATTAATTCACCCCTCCACTTT. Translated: CASSSPGGINSPLHF.

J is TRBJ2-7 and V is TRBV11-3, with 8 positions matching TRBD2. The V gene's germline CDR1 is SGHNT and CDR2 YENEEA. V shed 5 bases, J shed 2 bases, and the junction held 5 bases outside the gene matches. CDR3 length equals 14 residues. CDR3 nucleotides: TGTGCCAGCAGCGACGACGGGGGGGCCTACGAGCAGTACTTC. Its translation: CASSDDGGAYEQYF.

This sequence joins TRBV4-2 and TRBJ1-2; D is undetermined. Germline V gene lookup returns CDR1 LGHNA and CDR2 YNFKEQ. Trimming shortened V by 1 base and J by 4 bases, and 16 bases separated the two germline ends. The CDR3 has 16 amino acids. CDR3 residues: CASSQALNAEGYGYTF. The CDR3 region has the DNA TGTGCCAGCAGCCAAGCCCTAAACGCGGAGGGCTATGGCTACACCTTC.

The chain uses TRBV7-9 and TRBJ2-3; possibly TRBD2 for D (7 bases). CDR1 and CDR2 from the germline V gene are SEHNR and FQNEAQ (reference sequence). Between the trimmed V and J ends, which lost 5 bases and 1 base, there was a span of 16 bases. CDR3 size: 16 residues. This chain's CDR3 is CASSPPRGAGTDTQYF. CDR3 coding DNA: TGTGCCAGCAGCCCCCCCCGGGGGGCCGGCACAGATACGCAGTATTTT.

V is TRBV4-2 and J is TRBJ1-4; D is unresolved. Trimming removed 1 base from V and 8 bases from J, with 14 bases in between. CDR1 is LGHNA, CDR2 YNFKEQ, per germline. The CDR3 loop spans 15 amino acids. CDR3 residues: CASSQGRAEGEKLFF. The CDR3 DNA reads TGTGCCAGCAGCCAAGGTAGGGCGGAGGGAGAAAAACTGTTTTTT.

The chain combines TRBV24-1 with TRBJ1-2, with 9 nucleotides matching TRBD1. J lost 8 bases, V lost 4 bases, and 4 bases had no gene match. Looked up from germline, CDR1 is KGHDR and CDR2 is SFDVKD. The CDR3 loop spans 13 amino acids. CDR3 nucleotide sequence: TGTGCCACCAGTGACTCGGACAGGGGAGGCTACACCTTC. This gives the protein CATSDSDRGGYTF.

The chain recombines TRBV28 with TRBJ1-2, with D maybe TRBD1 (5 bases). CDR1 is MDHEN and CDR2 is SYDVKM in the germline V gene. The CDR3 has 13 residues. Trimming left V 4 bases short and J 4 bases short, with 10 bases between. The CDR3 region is CASSSTGRYGYTF. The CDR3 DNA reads TGTGCCAGCAGTTCCACAGGTCGCTATGGCTACACCTTC.

CDR3 protein: CASSTRLLQETQYF. CDR3 sequence (DNA): TGTGCCAGCAGTACTCGCCTTTTACAAGAGACCCAGTACTTC. This chain joins TRBV6-2 or TRBV6-3 and TRBJ2-5; D gene unclear. Germline V gives CDR1 MNHEY, CDR2 SVGEGT. The CDR3 totals 14 residues. Between the trimmed V and J ends, which lost 5 bases and 2 bases, there was a span of 12 bases.

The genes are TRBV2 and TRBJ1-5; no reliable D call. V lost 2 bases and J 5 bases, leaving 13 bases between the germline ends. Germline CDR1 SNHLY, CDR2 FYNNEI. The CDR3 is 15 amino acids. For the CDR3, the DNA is TGTGCCAGCAGTGAAACCCGGGGAGGAGATCAGCCCCAGCATTTT. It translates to CASSETRGGDQPQHF.

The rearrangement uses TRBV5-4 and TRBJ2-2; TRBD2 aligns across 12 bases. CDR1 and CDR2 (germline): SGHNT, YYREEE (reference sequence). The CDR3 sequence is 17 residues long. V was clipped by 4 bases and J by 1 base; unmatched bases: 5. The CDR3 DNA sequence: TGTGCCAGCAGCCGGACTAGCGGGGTTCTGAACACCGGGGAGCTGTTTTTT. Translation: CASSRTSGVLNTGELFF.

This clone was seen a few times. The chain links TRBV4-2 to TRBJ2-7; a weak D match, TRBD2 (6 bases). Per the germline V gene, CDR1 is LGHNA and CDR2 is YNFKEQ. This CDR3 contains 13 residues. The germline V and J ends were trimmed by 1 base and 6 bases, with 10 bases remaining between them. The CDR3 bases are TGTGCCAGCAGCCAAGTAGCGGAGACCGAGCAGTACTTC. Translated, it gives CASSQVAETEQYF.

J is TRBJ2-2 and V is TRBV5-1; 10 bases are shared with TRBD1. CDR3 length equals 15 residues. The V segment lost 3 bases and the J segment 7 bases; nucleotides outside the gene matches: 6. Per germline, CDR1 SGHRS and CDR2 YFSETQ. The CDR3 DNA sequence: TGCGCCAGCAGCTGGAGACAGGGGGCGGTCGGGGAGCTGTTTTTT. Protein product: CASSWRQGAVGELFF.

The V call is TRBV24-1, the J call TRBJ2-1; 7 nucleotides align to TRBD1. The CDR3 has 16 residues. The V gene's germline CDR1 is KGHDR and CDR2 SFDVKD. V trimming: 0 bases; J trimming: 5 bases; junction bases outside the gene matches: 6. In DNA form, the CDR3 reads TGTGCCACCAGTGATTTGGGTAGGGGGCTCGACAATGAGCAGTTCTTC. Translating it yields CATSDLGRGLDNEQFF.

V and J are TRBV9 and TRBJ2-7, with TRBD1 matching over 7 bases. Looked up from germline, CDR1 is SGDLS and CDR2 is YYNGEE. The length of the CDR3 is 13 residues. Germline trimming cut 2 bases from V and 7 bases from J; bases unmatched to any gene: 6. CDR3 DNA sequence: TGTGCCAGCAGCGTGGAACAGGGGTTAGAGCAGTACTTC. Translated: CASSVEQGLEQYF.

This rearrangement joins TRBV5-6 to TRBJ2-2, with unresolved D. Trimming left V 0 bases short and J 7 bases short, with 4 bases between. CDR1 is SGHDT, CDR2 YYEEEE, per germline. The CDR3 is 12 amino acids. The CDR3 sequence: CASSLVGGELFF. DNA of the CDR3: TGTGCCAGCAGCTTGGTCGGCGGGGAGCTGTTTTTT.